Listed below are T cell receptor beta chains from one sample, sequenced in a study of regulatory T cells in long-lasting Graves disease. From the multiplex PCR reads, TCRdb called clonotypes with MiXCR, one entry per CDR3 protein. The sample contains about 540,000 distinct CDR3 sequences, approximately 15% of which appear only once. The same data also went into a second study, on T cells in Graves' hyperthyroidism and ophthalmopathy.

This sample comprised peripheral blood mononuclear cells (PBMCs), obtained at new diagnosis, from a patient treated with antithyroid drugs. All receptors come from a man aged 25 to 40 with Graves disease. Each CDR3 is given with its conserved first and last residue. D genes are given only for firm matches. Expanded clones get a size class; other rows say once, few or many, or leave the size out.

cdr3_nt cdr3_aa j_call clone_size d_call v_call
TGTGCCAGCAGCCCCGAAGGAGGGGTGGGGACCCAGTACTTC CASSPEGGVGTQYF TRBJ2-5 few - TRBV5-6
TGTGCCAGCAACAGAGATAGACATCAGGAATCGCAGTATTTT CASNRDRHQESQYF TRBJ2-3 many - TRBV6-2/TRBV6-3
TGTGCCAGCAGCTTGGGGGTGGGAGTGAGCTCCTACAATGAGCAGTTCTTC CASSLGVGVSSYNEQFF TRBJ2-1 - - TRBV5-6
TGCAGTGCTAGAGACCTGGCAGGGGGAGGCTCCTACGAGCAGTACTTC CSARDLAGGGSYEQYF TRBJ2-7 - - TRBV20-1
TGTGCCAGCAGCACTAGCGGGAGGGCCGGTGAGCAGTACTTC CASSTSGRAGEQYF TRBJ2-7 many TRBD2 TRBV3-1
TGTGCCAGCAGTGGACTAGTTTCGGAGACCCAGTACTTC CASSGLVSETQYF TRBJ2-5 many TRBD2 TRBV6-2/TRBV6-3
TGTGCCAGCAGCTTGGGACGGATTAGCACAGATACGCAGTATTTT CASSLGRISTDTQYF TRBJ2-3 many - TRBV11-2
TGCAGTGCTGATGACGTGAGGACTAGGGGAGATGAGCAGTTCTTC CSADDVRTRGDEQFF TRBJ2-1 many TRBD2 TRBV20-1
TGTGCCAGCAGTTTCACAGGCCACGAGCAGTACTTC CASSFTGHEQYF TRBJ2-7 many - TRBV12-3/TRBV12-4
TGTGCCAGCAGCTTACAGGGGGTACAATCACCCCTCCACTTT CASSLQGVQSPLHF TRBJ1-6 - TRBD1 TRBV5-4
TGTGCCACCAGTGAGCCACTAGCGGTAACGGCCTACGAGCAGTACTTC CATSEPLAVTAYEQYF TRBJ2-7 many TRBD2 TRBV24-1
TGTGCCATCTGGGACCGCCTCGGTAACACTGAAGCTTTCTTT CAIWDRLGNTEAFF TRBJ1-1 - - TRBV10-3
TGTGCCAGCAGCTTGGGGGGGGACAGATATCAGCCCCAGCATTTT CASSLGGDRYQPQHF TRBJ1-5 many TRBD1 TRBV5-5
TGTGCCAGCAGCTTAGCTTCCGGGACAGGGGGCAGGGAGACCCAGTACTTC CASSLASGTGGRETQYF TRBJ2-5 - TRBD1 TRBV7-9
TGTGCCAGCAGTTTGAGCCGACCCAGCTCTGGAAACACCATATATTTT CASSLSRPSSGNTIYF TRBJ1-3 many - TRBV27
TGTGCCAGCAGCTTAGGACCCCTCGTCCAGGGGGGCCCTGAAGCTTTCTTT CASSLGPLVQGGPEAFF TRBJ1-1 many TRBD1 TRBV7-9
TGCAGTGCTAGAGGGACTAGCGGGAGGGCCTCCAATGAGCAGTTCTTC CSARGTSGRASNEQFF TRBJ2-1 many TRBD2 TRBV20-1